This T cell receptor beta chain derives from a study of T cell repertoires in cytomegalovirus infection. About the research overall: TCR beta signatures that were public indicated CMV infection and matching HLA type.

General study points: HLA-C-restricted TCR beta clonotypes specific for CMV led the ex vivo response. CMV carriers with the relevant HLA were identified by cumulative public TCR beta family frequency.

In this sample, this clonotype turned up a few times. Its antigen is as yet unknown. TCRdb re-called the reads through MiXCR, storing one row per CDR3 protein. This table has around 450,000 distinct CDR3 sequences, approximately 10% appearing once. The CDR3 length is 16 residues. Germline values: CDR1 MDHEN, CDR2 SYDVKM. V shed 5 bases, J shed 0 bases, and the junction held 7 bases outside the gene matches. This clonotype originated in a human donor in good health (CMV status not recorded). Some clones in this sample may be carry-over from other donors' samples. The sequenced material came from PBMCs. V and J are TRBV28 and TRBJ2-3; 8 bases match TRBD1. The CDR3 region has the DNA TGTGCCAGCAGTCTCGGACAGGGTGGCAGCACAGATACGCAGTATTTT. This sequence encodes CASSLGQGGSTDTQYF.